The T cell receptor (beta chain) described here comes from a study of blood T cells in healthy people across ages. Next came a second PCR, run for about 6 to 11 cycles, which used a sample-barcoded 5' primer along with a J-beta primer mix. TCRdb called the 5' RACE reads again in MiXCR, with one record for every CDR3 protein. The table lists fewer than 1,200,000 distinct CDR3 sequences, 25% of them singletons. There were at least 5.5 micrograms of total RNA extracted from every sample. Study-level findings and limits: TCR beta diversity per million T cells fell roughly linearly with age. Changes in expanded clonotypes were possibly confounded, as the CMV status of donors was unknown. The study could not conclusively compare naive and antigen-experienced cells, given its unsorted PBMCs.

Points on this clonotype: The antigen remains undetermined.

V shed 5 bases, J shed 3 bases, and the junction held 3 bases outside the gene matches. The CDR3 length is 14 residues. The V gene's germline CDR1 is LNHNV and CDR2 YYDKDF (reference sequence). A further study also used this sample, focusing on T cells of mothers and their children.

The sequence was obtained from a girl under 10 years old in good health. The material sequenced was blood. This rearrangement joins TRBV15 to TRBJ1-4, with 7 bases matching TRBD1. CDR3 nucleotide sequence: TGTGCCACCAGCCGGGGGACAGCTAATGAAAAACTGTTTTTT. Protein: CATSRGTANEKLFF.